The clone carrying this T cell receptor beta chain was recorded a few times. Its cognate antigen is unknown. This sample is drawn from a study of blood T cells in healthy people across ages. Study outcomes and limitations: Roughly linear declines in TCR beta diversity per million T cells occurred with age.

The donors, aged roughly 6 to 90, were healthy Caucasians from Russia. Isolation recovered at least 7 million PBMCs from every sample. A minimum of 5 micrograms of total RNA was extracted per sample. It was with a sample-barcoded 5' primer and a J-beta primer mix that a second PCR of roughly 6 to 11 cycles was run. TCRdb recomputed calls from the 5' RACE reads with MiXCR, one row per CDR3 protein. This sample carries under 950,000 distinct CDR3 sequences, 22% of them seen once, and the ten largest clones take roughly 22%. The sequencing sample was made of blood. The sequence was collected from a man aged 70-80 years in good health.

The CDR3 DNA follows: TGTGCCAGCATCCCGGACAGGGGGCTTTACAATGAGCAGTTCTTC. This sequence encodes CASIPDRGLYNEQFF. The chain has TRBV6-1 and TRBJ2-1, with 11 bases aligning to TRBD1. Per the germline V gene, CDR1 is MNHNS and CDR2 is SASEGT. V lost 7 bases to trimming and J lost 4 bases; unmatched junction nucleotides: 6. The CDR3 loop spans 15 amino acids.